The sequence of this TCR beta chain was determined in a study of Graves' ophthalmopathy and Graves' hyperthyroidism. Points from the study as a whole: Detected in blood as well were most expanded thyroid clonotypes with frequency above 0.001.

This CDR3 comprises 13 residues. Germline loops: CDR1 MGHDK, CDR2 SYGVNS. This clonotype was counted only a few times. Antigen unknown. This clone may be a read error of a much larger clone one base away. Investigators amplified TCR beta CDR3 regions from RNA transcripts. In the first round, RT-PCR was carried out with HTBI primers, and a multiplex PCR formed the second round. TCRdb called the multiplex PCR reads again in MiXCR, with one record for every CDR3 protein. Of 600,000 to 650,000 distinct CDR3 sequences listed, 20% to 25% are singletons. The material sequenced was peripheral blood. The chain links TRBV25-1 to TRBJ1-1; D is undetermined. This TCR was recovered from a woman between 18 and 29 years old with stable Graves' hyperthyroidism. Some clones in this sample may be carry-over from other donors' samples. CDR3 nucleotides: TGTGCCACTACGGCCCATAAGAACACTGAAGCTTGCTTT. As protein: CATTAHKNTEACF.